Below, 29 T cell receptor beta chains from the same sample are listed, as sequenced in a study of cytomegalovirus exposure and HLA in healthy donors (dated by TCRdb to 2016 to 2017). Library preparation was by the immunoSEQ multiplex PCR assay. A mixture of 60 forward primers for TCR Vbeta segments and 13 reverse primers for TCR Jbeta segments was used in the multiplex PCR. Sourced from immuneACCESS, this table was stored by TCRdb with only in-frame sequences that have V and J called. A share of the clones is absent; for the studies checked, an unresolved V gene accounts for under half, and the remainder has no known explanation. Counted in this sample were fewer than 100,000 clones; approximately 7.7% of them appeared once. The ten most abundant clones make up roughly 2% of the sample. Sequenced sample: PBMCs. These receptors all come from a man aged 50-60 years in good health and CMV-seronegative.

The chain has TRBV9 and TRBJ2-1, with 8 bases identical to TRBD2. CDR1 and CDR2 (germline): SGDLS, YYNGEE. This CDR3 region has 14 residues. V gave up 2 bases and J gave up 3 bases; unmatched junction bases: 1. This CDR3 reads CASSVGTSYNEQFF. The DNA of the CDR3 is TGTGCCAGCAGCGTCGGGACTAGCTACAATGAGCAGTTCTTC.

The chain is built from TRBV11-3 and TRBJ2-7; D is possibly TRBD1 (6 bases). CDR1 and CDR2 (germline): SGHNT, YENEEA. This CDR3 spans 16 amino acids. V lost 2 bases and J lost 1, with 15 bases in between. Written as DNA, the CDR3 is TGTGCCAGCAGCTTATCTACAGGGCGCGGTTCCTACGAGCAGTACTTC. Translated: CASSLSTGRGSYEQYF.

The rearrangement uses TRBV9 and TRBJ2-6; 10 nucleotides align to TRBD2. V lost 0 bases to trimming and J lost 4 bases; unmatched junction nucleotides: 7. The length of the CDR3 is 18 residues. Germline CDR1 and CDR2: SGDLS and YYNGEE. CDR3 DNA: TGTGCCAGCAGCGTAGGGCTAGCGGGAGTGGGGGGGGCCAACGTCCTGACTTTC. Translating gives CASSVGLAGVGGANVLTF.

The CDR3 DNA reads as TGTGCCAGCAGTCAGGGGCGACATAATTCACCCCTCCACTTT. Amino acid sequence: CASSQGRHNSPLHF. The rearrangement uses TRBV2 and TRBJ1-6, with a tentative D call TRBD1 (6 bases). Between the trimmed V and J ends, which lost 5 bases and 5 bases, there was a span of 10 bases. This CDR3 has 14 amino acids. Looked up from germline, CDR1 is SNHLY and CDR2 is FYNNEI.

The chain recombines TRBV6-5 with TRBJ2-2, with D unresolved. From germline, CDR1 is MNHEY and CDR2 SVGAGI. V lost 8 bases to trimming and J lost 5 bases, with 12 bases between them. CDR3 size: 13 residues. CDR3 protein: CASAWRRTGELFF. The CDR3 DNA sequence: TGTGCCAGCGCTTGGCGGAGAACCGGGGAGCTGTTTTTT.

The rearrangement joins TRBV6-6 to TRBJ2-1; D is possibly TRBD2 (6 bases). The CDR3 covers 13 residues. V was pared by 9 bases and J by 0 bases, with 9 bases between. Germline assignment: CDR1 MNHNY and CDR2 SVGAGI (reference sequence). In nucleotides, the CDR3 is TGTGCCAGTTCTAGCGTCTCCTACAATGAGCAGTTCTTC. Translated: CASSSVSYNEQFF.

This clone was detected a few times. The DNA for the CDR3 is TGTGCCAGCAGTCCAGGAATAGCGGGAGGGTCAGATACGCAGTATTTT. It codes for CASSPGIAGGSDTQYF. V and J are TRBV6-4 and TRBJ2-3; TRBD2 matches 11 bases. The germline CDR1 and CDR2 sequences are MRHNA and SNTAGT. Trimming cost V 5 bases and J 4 bases; bases outside gene matches: 8. This CDR3 is 16 amino acids long.

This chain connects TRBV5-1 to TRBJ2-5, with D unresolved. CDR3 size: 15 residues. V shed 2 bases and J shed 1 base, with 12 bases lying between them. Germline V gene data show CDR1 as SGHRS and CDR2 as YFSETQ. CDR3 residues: CASSLLGSSQETQYF. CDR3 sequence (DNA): TGCGCCAGCAGCTTATTGGGCAGTTCCCAAGAGACCCAGTACTTC.

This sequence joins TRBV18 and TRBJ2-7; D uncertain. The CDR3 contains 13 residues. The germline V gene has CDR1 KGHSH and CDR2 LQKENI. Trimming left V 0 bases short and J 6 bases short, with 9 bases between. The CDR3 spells CASSPPGLPEQYF. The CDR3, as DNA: TGTGCCAGCTCACCACCGGGCCTTCCCGAGCAGTACTTC.

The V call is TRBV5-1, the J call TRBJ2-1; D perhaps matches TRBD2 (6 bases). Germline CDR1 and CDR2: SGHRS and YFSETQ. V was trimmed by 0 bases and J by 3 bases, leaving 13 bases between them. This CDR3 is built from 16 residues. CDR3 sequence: CASSLGPGLLYNEQFF. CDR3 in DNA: TGCGCCAGCAGCTTGGGACCGGGACTCCTCTACAATGAGCAGTTCTTC.

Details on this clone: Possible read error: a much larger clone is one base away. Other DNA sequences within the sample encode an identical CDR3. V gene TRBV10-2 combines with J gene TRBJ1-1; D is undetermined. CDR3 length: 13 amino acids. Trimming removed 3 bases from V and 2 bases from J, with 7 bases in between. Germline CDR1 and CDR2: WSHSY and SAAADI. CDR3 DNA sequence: TGCGCCAGCAGTGACCGGGGTAACACTGAAGCTTTCTTT. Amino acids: CASSDRGNTEAFF.

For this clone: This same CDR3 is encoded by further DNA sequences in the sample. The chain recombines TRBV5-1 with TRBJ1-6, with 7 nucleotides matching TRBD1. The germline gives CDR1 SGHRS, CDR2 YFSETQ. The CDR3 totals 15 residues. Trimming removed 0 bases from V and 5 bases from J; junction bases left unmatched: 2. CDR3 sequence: CASSLEGADNSPLHF. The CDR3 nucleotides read TGCGCCAGCAGCTTGGAGGGGGCAGATAATTCACCCCTCCACTTT.

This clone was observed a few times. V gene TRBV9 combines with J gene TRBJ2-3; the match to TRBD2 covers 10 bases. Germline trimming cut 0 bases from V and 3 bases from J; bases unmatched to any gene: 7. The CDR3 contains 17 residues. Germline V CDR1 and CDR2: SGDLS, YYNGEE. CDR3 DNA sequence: TGTGCCAGCAGCGTAGCTCCAGCGGGGGGGCAAACAGATACGCAGTATTTT. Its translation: CASSVAPAGGQTDTQYF. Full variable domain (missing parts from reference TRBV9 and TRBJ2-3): DSGVTQTPKHLITATGQRVTLRCSPRSGDLSVYWYQQSLDQGLQFLIQYYNGEERAKGNILERFSAQQFPDLHSELNLSSLELGDSALYFCASSVAPAGGQTDTQYFGPGTRLTVL.

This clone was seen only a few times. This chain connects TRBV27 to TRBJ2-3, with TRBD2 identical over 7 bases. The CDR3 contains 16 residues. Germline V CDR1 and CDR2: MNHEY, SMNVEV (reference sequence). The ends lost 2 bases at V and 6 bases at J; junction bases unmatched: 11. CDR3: CASSLVAGAGPDTQYF. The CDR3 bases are TGTGCCAGCAGTTTAGTGGCGGGAGCCGGCCCGGATACGCAGTATTTT.

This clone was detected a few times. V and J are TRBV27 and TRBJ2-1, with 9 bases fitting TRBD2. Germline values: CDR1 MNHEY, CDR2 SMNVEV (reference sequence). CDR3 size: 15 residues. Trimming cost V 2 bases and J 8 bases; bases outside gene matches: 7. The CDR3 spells CASSLLSGSLYEQFF. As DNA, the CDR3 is TGTGCCAGCAGTTTACTTAGCGGGAGCCTCTATGAGCAGTTCTTC.

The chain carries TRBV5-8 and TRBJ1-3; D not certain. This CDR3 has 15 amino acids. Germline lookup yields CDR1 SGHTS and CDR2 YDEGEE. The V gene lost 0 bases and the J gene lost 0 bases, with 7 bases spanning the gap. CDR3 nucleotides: TGTGCCAGCAGCTTGGGATCGGGCTCTGGAAACACCATATATTTT. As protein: CASSLGSGSGNTIYF.

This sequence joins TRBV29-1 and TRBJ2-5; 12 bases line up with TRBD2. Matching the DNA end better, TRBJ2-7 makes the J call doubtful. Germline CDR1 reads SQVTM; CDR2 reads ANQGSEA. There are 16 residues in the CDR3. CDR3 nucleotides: TGCAGCGTTAGGTTGACTAGCGGGAGTCGGGACTACGAGCAGTACTTC. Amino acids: CSVRLTSGSRDYEQYF.

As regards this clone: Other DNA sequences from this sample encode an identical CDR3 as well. The CDR3 protein is CASSGGLYSNQPQHF. The CDR3 DNA sequence: TGTGCCAGCAGTGGGGGACTTTATAGCAATCAGCCCCAGCATTTT. The rearrangement links TRBV28 to TRBJ1-5, with D possibly being TRBD1 (5 bases). Germline CDR1 reads MDHEN; CDR2 reads SYDVKM. The V end lost 5 bases, the J end lost 0 bases, and 11 bases lay between the germline ends. The CDR3 runs 15 residues.

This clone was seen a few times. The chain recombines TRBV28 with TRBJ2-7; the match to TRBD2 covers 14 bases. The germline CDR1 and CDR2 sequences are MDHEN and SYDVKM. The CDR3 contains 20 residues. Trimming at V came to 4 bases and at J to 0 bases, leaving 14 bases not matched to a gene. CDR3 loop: CASSYPLTSGRASSSYEQYF. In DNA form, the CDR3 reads TGTGCCAGCAGTTACCCCCTGACTAGCGGGAGGGCCTCGAGCTCCTACGAGCAGTACTTC. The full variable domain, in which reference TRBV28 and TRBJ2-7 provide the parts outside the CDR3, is DVKVTQSSRYLVKRTGEKVFLECVQDMDHENMFWYRQDPGLGLRLIYFSYDVKMKEKGDIPEGYSVSREKKERFSLILESASTNQTSMYLCASSYPLTSGRASSSYEQYFGPGTRLTVT.

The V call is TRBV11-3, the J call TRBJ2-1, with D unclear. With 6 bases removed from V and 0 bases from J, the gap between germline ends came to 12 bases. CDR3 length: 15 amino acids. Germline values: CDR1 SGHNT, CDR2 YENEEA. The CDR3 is CASSLNSFSYNEQFF. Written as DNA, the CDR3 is TGTGCCAGCAGTCTCAACAGTTTCTCCTACAATGAGCAGTTCTTC.

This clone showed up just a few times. The CDR3 DNA is TGTGCCAGCAGCTTAGAAGGGGACTCCGCCTACAATGAGCAGTTCTTC. The encoded protein is CASSLEGDSAYNEQFF. The V gene is TRBV7-2, the J gene TRBJ2-1; a possible D gene is TRBD2 (6 bases). Germline V gives CDR1 SGHTA, CDR2 FQGNSA. CDR3 length: 16 residues. Trimming left V 1 base short and J 2 bases short, with 12 bases between.

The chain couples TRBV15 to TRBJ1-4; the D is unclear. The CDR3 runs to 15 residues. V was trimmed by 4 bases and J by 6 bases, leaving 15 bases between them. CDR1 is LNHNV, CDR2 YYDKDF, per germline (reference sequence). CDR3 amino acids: CATSTSRGWDEKLFF. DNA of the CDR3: TGTGCCACCAGCACTTCTCGGGGTTGGGATGAAAAACTGTTTTTT.

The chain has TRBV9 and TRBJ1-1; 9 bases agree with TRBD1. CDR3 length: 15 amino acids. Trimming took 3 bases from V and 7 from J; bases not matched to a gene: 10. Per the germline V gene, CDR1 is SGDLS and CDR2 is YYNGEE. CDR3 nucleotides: TGTGCCAGCAGCGCATCAGCCGGGACAGGGATTGAAGCTTTCTTT. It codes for CASSASAGTGIEAFF.

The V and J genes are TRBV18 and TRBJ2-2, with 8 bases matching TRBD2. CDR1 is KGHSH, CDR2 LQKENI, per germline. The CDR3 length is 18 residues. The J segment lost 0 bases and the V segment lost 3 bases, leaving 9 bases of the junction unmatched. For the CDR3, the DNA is TGTGCCAGCTCACCGGAGGGAGCGGGAGCTACGAACACCGGGGAGCTGTTTTTT. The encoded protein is CASSPEGAGATNTGELFF.

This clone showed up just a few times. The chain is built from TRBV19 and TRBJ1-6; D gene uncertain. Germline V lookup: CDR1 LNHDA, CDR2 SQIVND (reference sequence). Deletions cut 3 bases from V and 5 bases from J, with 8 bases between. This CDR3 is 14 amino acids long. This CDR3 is CASSIGWDNSPLHF. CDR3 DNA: TGTGCCAGTAGTATCGGGTGGGATAATTCACCCCTCCACTTT.

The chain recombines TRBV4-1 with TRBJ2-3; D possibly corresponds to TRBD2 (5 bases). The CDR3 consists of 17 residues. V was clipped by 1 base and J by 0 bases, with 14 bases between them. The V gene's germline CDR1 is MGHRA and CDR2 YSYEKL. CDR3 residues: CASSQVGLSGSTDTQYF. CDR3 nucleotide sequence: TGCGCCAGCAGCCAAGTGGGGTTGAGCGGAAGCACAGATACGCAGTATTTT.

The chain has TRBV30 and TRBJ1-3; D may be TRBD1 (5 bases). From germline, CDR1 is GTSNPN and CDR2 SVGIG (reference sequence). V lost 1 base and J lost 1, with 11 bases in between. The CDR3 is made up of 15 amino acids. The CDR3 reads CAWSEGVVSGNTIYF. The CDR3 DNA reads TGTGCCTGGAGTGAAGGGGTCGTTTCTGGAAACACCATATATTTT.

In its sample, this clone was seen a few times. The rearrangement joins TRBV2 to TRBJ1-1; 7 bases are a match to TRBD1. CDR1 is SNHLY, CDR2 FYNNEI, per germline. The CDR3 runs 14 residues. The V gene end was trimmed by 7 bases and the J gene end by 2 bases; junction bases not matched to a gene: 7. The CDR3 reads CASMRGLLNTEAFF. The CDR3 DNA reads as TGTGCCAGCATGAGGGGGCTCCTAAACACTGAAGCTTTCTTT.

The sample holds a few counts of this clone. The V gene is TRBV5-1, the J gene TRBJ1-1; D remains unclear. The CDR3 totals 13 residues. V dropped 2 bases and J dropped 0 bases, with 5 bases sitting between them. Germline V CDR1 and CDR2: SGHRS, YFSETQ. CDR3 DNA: TGCGCCAGCAGCTTCACACTGAACACTGAAGCTTTCTTT. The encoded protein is CASSFTLNTEAFF.